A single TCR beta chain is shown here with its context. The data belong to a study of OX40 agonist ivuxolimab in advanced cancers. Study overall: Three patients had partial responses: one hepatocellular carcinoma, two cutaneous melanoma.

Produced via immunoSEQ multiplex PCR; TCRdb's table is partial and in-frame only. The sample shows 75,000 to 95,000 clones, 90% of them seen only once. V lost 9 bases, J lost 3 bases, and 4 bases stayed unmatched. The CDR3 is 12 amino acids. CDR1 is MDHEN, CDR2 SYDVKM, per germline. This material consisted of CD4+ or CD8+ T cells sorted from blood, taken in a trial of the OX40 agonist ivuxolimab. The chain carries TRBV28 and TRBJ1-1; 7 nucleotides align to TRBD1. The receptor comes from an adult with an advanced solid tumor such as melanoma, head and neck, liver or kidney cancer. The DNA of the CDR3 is TGTGCCAGTCGTACAGGGGACACTGAAGCTTTCTTT. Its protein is CASRTGDTEAFF.